One TCR beta chain is described in this entry. What it binds is unknown. These data originate in a study of long-term antiretroviral therapy in people with HIV. Whole-study context: Collection of the earliest samples took place about a decade ahead of the 2015 immediate-ART recommendation. Study-wide results and caveats: Diversity went up after ART and still fell short of transplant donor controls. Clones showing expansion before ART dominated the repertoire at all time points.

The CDR3 sequence is 13 residues long. V was cut by 2 bases and J by 2 bases, with 3 bases left in between. In germline, CDR1 is SEHNR, CDR2 FQNEAQ (reference sequence). immunoSEQ v3.0 was run at survey level. Method: immunoSEQ multiplex PCR; TCRdb's copy keeps in-frame clones and lacks some. The table shows over 30,000 clones, with roughly 80% occurring only once. The chain carries TRBV7-9 and TRBJ2-2; D uncertain. The sequences come from unsorted PBMCs, collected 1.9 years after starting antiretroviral therapy. The sequence was obtained from a man between 18 and 29 years old with HIV. CDR3 amino acids: CASSLTNTGELFF. CDR3 DNA: TGTGCCAGCAGCTTAACCAACACCGGGGAGCTGTTTTTT.